This T cell receptor beta chain is drawn from a study of T cell responses to AZD1222 COVID-19 vaccine. Study background: Pooling of second doses given at about 4 or about 12 weeks was done. Study-wide results and limits: Repertoires were obtained only post-peak T cell response.

CDR1 is WNHNN, CDR2 SYGVQD, per germline (reference sequence). With V trimmed by 4 bases and J by 5 bases, 4 bases remained unmatched. The CDR3 is 14 residues long. Assay used: immunoSEQ multiplex PCR; TCRdb lists only in-frame clones, some missing. Among 130,000 or so clones, around 84% were seen once, and the ten largest hold approximately 20%. On this clone: Antigen: not known.

The sample here was peripheral blood, taken on day 0 of AZD1222 vaccination. This chain uses TRBV10-1 with TRBJ2-2, with 7 bases aligning to TRBD1. This clonotype was sampled from an adult in good health. The CDR3 is CASSGLQGTGELFF. The CDR3 DNA sequence: TGCGCCAGCAGTGGGCTACAGGGGACCGGGGAGCTGTTTTTT.